Listed below are T cell receptor beta chains from one sample, sequenced in a study of cytomegalovirus exposure and HLA in healthy donors. Profiled with immunoSEQ multiplex PCR; TCRdb holds only in-frame clones, not every one. The sample holds about 130,000 clones; over 70% are singletons and the top ten take over 2.5%. Specimen: PBMCs. The receptor set was obtained from a woman aged 45-60 years in good health and CMV-seronegative. CDR3s include the opening cysteine and the closing phenylalanine or tryptophan. D genes are given only for firm matches. The size entry is marked missing in some rows and otherwise reads once, few, many or a size class.

>13|-|TRBV30|-|TRBJ1-3
CAWSVSSGNTIYF
TGTGCCTGGAGTGTTAGCTCTGGAAACACCATATATTTT
>15|-|TRBV27|-|TRBJ2-3
CASSLGHPRTDTQYF
TGTGCCAGCAGTTTAGGCCACCCGCGCACAGATACGCAGTATTTT
>17|-|TRBV10-3|-|TRBJ1-3
CAISESRLRNSGNTIYF
TGTGCCATCAGTGAGTCGAGACTTAGAAACTCTGGAAACACCATATATTTT
>13|-|TRBV28|-|TRBJ2-1
CASITTGYNEQFF
TGTGCCAGTATTACTACAGGGTACAATGAGCAGTTCTTC
>18|-|TRBV5-8|-|TRBJ1-1
CASSPRGGSRGGNTEAFF
TGTGCCAGCAGCCCCAGGGGCGGGAGCAGAGGGGGGAACACTGAAGCTTTCTTT
>20|TRBD2|TRBV4-2|-|TRBJ2-1
CASSQAGTSGRGSSYNEQFF
TGTGCCAGCAGCCAAGCCGGGACTAGCGGGAGAGGGAGCTCCTACAATGAGCAGTTCTTC
>13|-|TRBV18|-|TRBJ2-5
CASSPLAQETQYF
TGTGCCAGCTCACCATTAGCGCAAGAGACCCAGTACTTC
>12|-|TRBV21-1|few|TRBJ1-5
CASSKVQGPQHF
TGTGCCAGCAGCAAAGTTCAGGGGCCCCAGCATTTT
>15|-|TRBV7-3|-|TRBJ2-2
CASSLGGLGTGELFF
TGTGCCAGCAGCTTAGGGGGACTGGGGACCGGGGAGCTGTTTTTT
>11|-|TRBV14|once|TRBJ2-3
CASSIVDTQYF
TGTGCCAGCAGCATCGTGGATACGCAGTATTTT
>16|TRBD1|TRBV6-6|-|TRBJ1-3
CASSSSAGTGGRNIYF
TGTGCCAGCAGTTCCTCGGCCGGGACAGGGGGCAGAAACATATATTTT
>13|-|TRBV15|-|TRBJ2-5
CATSSPGQETQYF
TGTGCCACCAGCAGCCCAGGGCAAGAGACCCAGTACTTC
>15|-|TRBV19|once|TRBJ2-1
CASSIGGYQLNEQFF
TGTGCCAGTAGTATAGGAGGCTACCAGCTCAATGAGCAGTTCTTC